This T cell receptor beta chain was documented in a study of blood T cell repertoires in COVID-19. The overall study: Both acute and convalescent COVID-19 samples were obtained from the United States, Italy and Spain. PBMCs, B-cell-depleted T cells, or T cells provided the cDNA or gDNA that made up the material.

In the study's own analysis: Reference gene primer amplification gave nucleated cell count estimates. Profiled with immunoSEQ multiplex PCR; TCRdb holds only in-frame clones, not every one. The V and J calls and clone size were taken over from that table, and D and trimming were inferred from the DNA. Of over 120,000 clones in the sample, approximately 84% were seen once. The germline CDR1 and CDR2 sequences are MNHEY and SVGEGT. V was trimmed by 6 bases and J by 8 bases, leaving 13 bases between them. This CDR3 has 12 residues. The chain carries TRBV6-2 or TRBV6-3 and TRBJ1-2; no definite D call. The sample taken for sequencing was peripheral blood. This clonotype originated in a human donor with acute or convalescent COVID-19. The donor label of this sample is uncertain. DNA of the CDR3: TGTGCCAGCAGCGAGTTGGGCCAGGGCTACACCTTC. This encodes CASSELGQGYTF.